This T cell receptor (beta chain) was obtained from a study of T-cell memory formation after mild COVID-19. Study as a whole: TCR clustering was largely donor specific.

The CDR3 sequence is 14 residues long. Germline values: CDR1 MNHNY, CDR2 SVGAGI (reference sequence). The V gene lost 2 bases and the J gene lost 2 bases, with 9 bases spanning the gap. A single record per CDR3 protein comes from TCRdb applying MiXCR to the 5' RACE reads. The repertoire holds just over 150,000 distinct CDR3 sequences, with less than 40% as singletons. This clonotype appeared a few times. This sequence originates from an adult woman who had mild COVID-19 (a few samples of this study predate the infection). Cell type and time point are not known. Sequencing was carried out using PBMCs or a T cell subset sorted from them (not recorded which). The chain recombines TRBV6-6 with TRBJ1-2; D not resolved. CDR3 nucleotides: TGTGCCAGCAGTTACCGGCAGGCCAACTATGGCTACACCTTC. Translation gives CASSYRQANYGYTF.